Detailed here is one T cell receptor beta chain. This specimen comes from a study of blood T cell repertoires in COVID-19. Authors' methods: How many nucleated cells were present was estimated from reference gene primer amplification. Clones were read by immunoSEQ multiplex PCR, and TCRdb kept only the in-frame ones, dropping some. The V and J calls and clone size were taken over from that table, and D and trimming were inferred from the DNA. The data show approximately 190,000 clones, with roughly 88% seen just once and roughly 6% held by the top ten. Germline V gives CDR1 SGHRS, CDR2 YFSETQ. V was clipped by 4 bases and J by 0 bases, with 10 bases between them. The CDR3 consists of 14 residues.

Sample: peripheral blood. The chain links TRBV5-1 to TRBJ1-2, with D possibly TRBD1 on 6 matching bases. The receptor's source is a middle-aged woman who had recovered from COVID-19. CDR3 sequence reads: CASSTGQSNYGYTF. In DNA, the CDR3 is TGCGCCAGCAGCACTGGACAGTCTAACTATGGCTACACCTTC. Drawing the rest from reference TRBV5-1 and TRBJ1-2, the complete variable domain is KAGVTQTPRYLIKTRGQQVTLSCSPISGHRSVSWYQQTPGQGLQFLFEYFSETQRNKGNFPGRFSGRQFSNSRSEMNVSTLELGDSALYLCASSTGQSNYGYTFGSGTRLTVV.